Listed here are 18 T cell receptor beta chains from one sample, sequenced in a study of PD-L1 blockade in urothelial cancer. The data were produced by immunoSEQ multiplex PCR, yet TCRdb's version contains in-frame clones alone and is incomplete. This sample carries tens of thousands of clones, approximately 86% of them seen once, and the ten largest clones take 16%. The sample here was PBMCs, taken around atezolizumab (anti-PD-L1) treatment. The origin of the receptors is a man in his fifties or sixties with urothelial cancer.

The rearrangement joins TRBV5-1 to TRBJ2-1; no clear D. The ends were cut back, 0 bases at V and 2 bases at J, with 3 bases in the middle. Germline assignment: CDR1 SGHRS and CDR2 YFSETQ. CDR3 length: 13 amino acids. In DNA form, the CDR3 reads TGCGCCAGCAGCTTGGACACCTACAATGAGCAGTTCTTC. It translates to CASSLDTYNEQFF.

V gene TRBV4-2 combines with J gene TRBJ1-4; 8 bases line up with TRBD1. The germline CDR1 and CDR2 sequences are LGHNA and YNFKEQ. The CDR3 covers 15 residues. V lost 3 bases, J lost 0 bases, and 0 bases stayed unmatched. The CDR3 reads CASSHRGPTNEKLFF. CDR3 bases: TGTGCCAGCAGCCACAGGGGGCCAACTAATGAAAAACTGTTTTTT.

V usage is TRBV27 and J usage is TRBJ1-2; 7 bases are shared with TRBD1. Germline loops: CDR1 MNHEY, CDR2 SMNVEV (reference sequence). The CDR3 is 15 amino acids. J lost 3 bases, V lost 3 bases, and 7 bases had no gene match. This CDR3 reads CASSLAMTGHYGYTF. The CDR3 DNA follows: TGTGCCAGCAGTTTGGCCATGACAGGGCACTATGGCTACACCTTC.

V gene TRBV15 combines with J gene TRBJ1-2; tentatively, D is TRBD1 (6 bases). The CDR3 totals 13 residues. V was shortened by 7 bases and J by 7 bases, with 16 bases between the two germline ends. Germline V gene sequence: CDR1 LNHNV, CDR2 YYDKDF (reference sequence). DNA for the CDR3: TGTGCCACCAAACCAGGGGACAATGGTGGCTACACCTTC. Protein product: CATKPGDNGGYTF.

The chain is built from TRBV7-8 and TRBJ1-6; 8 nucleotides match TRBD1. This CDR3 region has 15 residues. The germline V gene has CDR1 SGHVS and CDR2 FQNEAQ. Trimming removed 0 bases from V and 7 bases from J; junction bases left unmatched: 2. The CDR3 spells CASSLANRGNSPLHF. In DNA, the CDR3 is TGTGCCAGCAGCTTAGCGAACAGGGGGAATTCACCCCTCCACTTT.

The rearrangement links TRBV27 to TRBJ2-1; 7 bases agree with TRBD2. Germline CDR1 and CDR2: MNHEY and SMNVEV (reference sequence). The CDR3 extends over 17 amino acids. V lost 5 bases to trimming and J lost 3 bases; unmatched junction nucleotides: 13. CDR3 DNA: TGTGCCAGCAGTCCTCAAGGGCTAGCGGCCTTCTACAATGAGCAGTTCTTC. This encodes CASSPQGLAAFYNEQFF.

This chain joins TRBV6-5 and TRBJ2-1, with TRBD1 identical over 8 bases. The germline gives CDR1 MNHEY, CDR2 SVGAGI. The CDR3 spans 12 residues. V lost 6 bases, J lost 7 bases, and 2 bases stayed unmatched. The chain's CDR3 is CASSRTGNEQFF. For the CDR3, the DNA is TGTGCCAGCAGCCGGACAGGGAATGAGCAGTTCTTC.

This chain uses TRBV5-4 with TRBJ2-1, with 12 bases fitting TRBD2. This CDR3 region has 15 residues. With V trimmed by 4 bases and J by 12 bases, 11 bases remained unmatched. Germline V gene lookup returns CDR1 SGHNT and CDR2 YYREEE (reference sequence). This chain's CDR3 is CASSAGLAGRSWQFF. CDR3 sequence (DNA): TGTGCCAGCAGCGCCGGACTAGCGGGGAGGAGTTGGCAGTTCTTC.

This rearrangement joins TRBV6-5 to TRBJ2-7; 9 positions match TRBD1. Germline CDR1 is MNHEY and CDR2 is SVGAGI. This CDR3 has 15 residues. J was trimmed by 5 bases and V by 10 bases; bases with no gene match: 15. CDR3 in DNA: TGTGCCACGTCCGGTGGGGGGACAGGGCTCCACGAGCAGTACTTC. Translating gives CATSGGGTGLHEQYF.

This clone occurred once. This chain connects TRBV6-5 to TRBJ2-2; D unresolved. In germline, CDR1 is MNHEY, CDR2 SVGAGI. The CDR3 has 15 residues. The ends were cut back, 2 bases at V and 8 bases at J, with 15 bases in the middle. CDR3 in DNA: TGTGCCAGCAGTTACGAAGGCGGATTAAGGGGGGAGCTGTTTTTT. Translation gives CASSYEGGLRGELFF.

The gene calls are TRBV2 and TRBJ2-3; 10 nucleotides line up with TRBD1. Germline trimming cut 8 bases from V and 5 bases from J; bases unmatched to any gene: 1. Germline assignment: CDR1 SNHLY and CDR2 FYNNEI. The CDR3 is made up of 12 amino acids. The CDR3 DNA sequence: TGTGCCAGCGACAGGGGGCAAGATACGCAGTATTTT. This encodes CASDRGQDTQYF.

The chain employs TRBV6-1 and TRBJ2-7, with TRBD2 matching 10 bases. V lost 5 bases, J lost 4 bases, and 8 bases stayed unmatched. In germline, CDR1 is MNHNS, CDR2 SASEGT. This CDR3 contains 15 residues. The CDR3 is CASSSPSGSVYEQYF. Written as DNA, the CDR3 is TGTGCCAGCAGTTCTCCTAGCGGGAGTGTGTACGAGCAGTACTTC.

This chain joins TRBV10-3 and TRBJ1-2, with 8 bases lining up with TRBD1. CDR1 and CDR2 (germline): ENHRY, SYGVKD. The CDR3 runs to 13 residues. Trimming removed 7 bases from V and 8 bases from J; junction bases left unmatched: 9. DNA for the CDR3: TGTGCCATCAATCTTGGTGGGACAGGCGGCTACACCTTC. Its translation is CAINLGGTGGYTF.

V is TRBV29-1 and J is TRBJ2-1, with TRBD2 matching 11 bases. V shed 4 bases, J shed 1 base, and the junction held 3 bases outside the gene matches. The CDR3 is made up of 15 amino acids. CDR1 SQVTM and CDR2 ANQGSEA come from the germline V gene. The CDR3 DNA follows: TGCAGCGTTGGGGGGACTAGCGGATCCTACAATGAGCAGTTCTTC. It specifies CSVGGTSGSYNEQFF.

V usage is TRBV7-2 and J usage is TRBJ1-1, with a possible D match to TRBD1 (6 bases). Germline lookup yields CDR1 SGHTA and CDR2 FQGNSA. The V end lost 6 bases, the J end lost 1 base, and 9 bases lay between the germline ends. The CDR3 extends over 13 amino acids. CDR3 sequence (DNA): TGTGCCAGCAGAGAACAGGGGAACACTGAAGCTTTCTTT. Amino acids: CASREQGNTEAFF. The entire variable domain, with the rest obtained from reference TRBV7-2 and TRBJ1-1, is as follows: GAGVSQSPSNKVTEKGKDVELRCDPISGHTALYWYRQSLGQGLEFLIYFQGNSAPDKSGLPSDRFSAERTGGSVSTLTIQRTQQEDSAVYLCASREQGNTEAFFGQGTRLTVV.

The chain combines TRBV11-3 with TRBJ2-1; possible D gene TRBD1, 6 bases. The V and J ends lost 5 bases and 4 bases respectively, with 27 bases between them. The germline V gene has CDR1 SGHNT and CDR2 YENEEA. This CDR3 contains 19 residues. This CDR3 reads CASSQGRGTAGTSYNEQFF. In nucleotides, the CDR3 is TGTGCCAGCAGCCAAGGAAGGGGGACCGCCGGGACCAGTTACAATGAGCAGTTCTTC.

This clone has a handful of counts. The chain links TRBV6-6 to TRBJ1-5; the D is unclear. Germline values: CDR1 MNHNY, CDR2 SVGAGI (reference sequence). The V end lost 0 bases, the J end lost 6 bases, and 3 bases lay between the germline ends. The CDR3 totals 12 residues. CDR3 protein: CASSYSSQPQHF. DNA for the CDR3: TGTGCCAGCAGTTACTCGAGTCAGCCCCAGCATTTT.

The genes are TRBV18 and TRBJ1-2; 7 bases line up with TRBD1. After removal of 5 bases from V and 7 bases from J, the junction contained 13 bases not matched to a gene. This CDR3 comprises 15 residues. Per germline, CDR1 KGHSH and CDR2 LQKENI. CDR3 nucleotides: TGTGCCAGCTCAGCCCGGGACAGCGCAACGGGTGGCTACACCTTC. Translating it yields CASSARDSATGGYTF.